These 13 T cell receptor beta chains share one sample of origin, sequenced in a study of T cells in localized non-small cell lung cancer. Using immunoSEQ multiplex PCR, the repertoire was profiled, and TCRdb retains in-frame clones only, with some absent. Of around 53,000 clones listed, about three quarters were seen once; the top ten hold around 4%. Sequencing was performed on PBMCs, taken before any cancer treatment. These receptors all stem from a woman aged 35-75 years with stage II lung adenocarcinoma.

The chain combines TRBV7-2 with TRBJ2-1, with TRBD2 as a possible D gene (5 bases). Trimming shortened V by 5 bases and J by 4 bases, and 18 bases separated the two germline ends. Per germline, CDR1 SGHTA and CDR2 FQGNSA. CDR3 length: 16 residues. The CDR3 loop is CASSPQGSGIYNEQFF. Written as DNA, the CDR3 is TGTGCCAGCAGCCCCCAAGGGAGCGGCATATACAATGAGCAGTTCTTC.

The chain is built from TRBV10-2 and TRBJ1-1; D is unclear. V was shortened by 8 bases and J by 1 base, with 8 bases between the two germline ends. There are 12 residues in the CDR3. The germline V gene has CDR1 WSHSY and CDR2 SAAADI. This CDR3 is CASGRGNTEAFF. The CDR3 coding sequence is TGCGCCAGCGGTCGGGGGAACACTGAAGCTTTCTTT.

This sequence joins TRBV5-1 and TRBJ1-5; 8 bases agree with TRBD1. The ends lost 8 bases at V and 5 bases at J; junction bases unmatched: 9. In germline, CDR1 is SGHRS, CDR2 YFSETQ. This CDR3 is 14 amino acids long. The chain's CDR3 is CASKPGTGDQPQHF. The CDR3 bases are TGCGCCAGTAAGCCGGGGACAGGAGATCAGCCCCAGCATTTT. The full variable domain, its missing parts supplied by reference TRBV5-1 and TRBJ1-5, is KAGVTQTPRYLIKTRGQQVTLSCSPISGHRSVSWYQQTPGQGLQFLFEYFSETQRNKGNFPGRFSGRQFSNSRSEMNVSTLELGDSALYLCASKPGTGDQPQHFGDGTRLSIL.

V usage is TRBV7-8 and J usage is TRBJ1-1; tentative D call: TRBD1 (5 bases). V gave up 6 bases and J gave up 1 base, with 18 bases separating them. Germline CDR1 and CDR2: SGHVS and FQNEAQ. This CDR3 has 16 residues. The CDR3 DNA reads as TGTGCCAGCAGTCCCAATCAGGGACCGGGGAACACTGAAGCTTTCTTT. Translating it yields CASSPNQGPGNTEAFF.

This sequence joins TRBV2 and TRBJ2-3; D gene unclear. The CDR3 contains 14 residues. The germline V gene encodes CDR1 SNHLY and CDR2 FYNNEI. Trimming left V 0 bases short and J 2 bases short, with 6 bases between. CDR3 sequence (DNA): TGTGCCAGCAGTGAAGCCAGAAACACAGATACGCAGTATTTT. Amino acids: CASSEARNTDTQYF.

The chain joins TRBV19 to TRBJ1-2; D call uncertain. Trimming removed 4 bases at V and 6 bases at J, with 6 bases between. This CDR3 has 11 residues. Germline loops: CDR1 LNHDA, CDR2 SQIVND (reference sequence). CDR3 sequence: CASSTDDGYTF. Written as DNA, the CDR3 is TGTGCCAGTAGTACTGATGATGGCTACACCTTC.

For the CDR3, the DNA is TGTGCCAGCAGGCGCTTAGGGGTTGAAAAACTGTTTTTT. It codes for CASRRLGVEKLFF. V is TRBV7-2 and J is TRBJ1-4; D perhaps matches TRBD1 (5 bases). V lost 6 bases, J lost 7 bases, and 12 bases lay in between. The CDR3 sequence is 13 residues long. Germline V gives CDR1 SGHTA, CDR2 FQGNSA.

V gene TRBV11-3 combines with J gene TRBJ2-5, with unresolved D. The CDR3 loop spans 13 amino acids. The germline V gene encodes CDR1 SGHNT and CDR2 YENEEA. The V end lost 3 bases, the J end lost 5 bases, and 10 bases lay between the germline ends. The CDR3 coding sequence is TGTGCCAGCAGCTTGACACCCCGGGAGACCCAGTACTTC. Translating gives CASSLTPRETQYF.

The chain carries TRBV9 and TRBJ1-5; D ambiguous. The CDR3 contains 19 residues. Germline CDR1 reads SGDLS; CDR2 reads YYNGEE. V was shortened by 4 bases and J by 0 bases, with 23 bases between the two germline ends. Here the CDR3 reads CASSPWRAELPYSNQPQHF. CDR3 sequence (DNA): TGTGCCAGCAGCCCCTGGCGGGCAGAACTTCCTTATAGCAATCAGCCCCAGCATTTT.

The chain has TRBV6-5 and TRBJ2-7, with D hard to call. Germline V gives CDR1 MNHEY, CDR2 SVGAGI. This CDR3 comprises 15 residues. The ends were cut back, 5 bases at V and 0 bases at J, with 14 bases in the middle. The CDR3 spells CASSQGALSSYEQYF. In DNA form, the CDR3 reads TGTGCCAGCAGTCAAGGAGCTCTGAGCTCCTACGAGCAGTACTTC.

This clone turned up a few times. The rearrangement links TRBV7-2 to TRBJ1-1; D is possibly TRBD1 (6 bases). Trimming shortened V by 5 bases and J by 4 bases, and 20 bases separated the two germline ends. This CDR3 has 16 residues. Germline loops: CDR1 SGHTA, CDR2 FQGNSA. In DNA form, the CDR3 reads TGTGCCAGCAGCCCCCGCTTTTCCAGGGGCGGCACTGAAGCTTTCTTT. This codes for CASSPRFSRGGTEAFF.

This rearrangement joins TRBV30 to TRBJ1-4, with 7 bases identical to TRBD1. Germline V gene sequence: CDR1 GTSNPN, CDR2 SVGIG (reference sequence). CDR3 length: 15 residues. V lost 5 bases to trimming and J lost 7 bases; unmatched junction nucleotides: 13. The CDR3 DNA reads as TGTGCCTGGGGAGGCTACAGGGGACTGGGTGAAAAACTGTTTTTT. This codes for CAWGGYRGLGEKLFF.

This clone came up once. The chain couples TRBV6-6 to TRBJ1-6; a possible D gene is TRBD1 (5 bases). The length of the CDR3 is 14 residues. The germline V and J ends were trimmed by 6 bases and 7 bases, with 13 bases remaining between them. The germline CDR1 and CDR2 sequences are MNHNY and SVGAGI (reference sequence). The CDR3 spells CASRPPQGNSPLHF. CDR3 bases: TGTGCCAGCAGACCTCCTCAGGGAAATTCACCCCTCCACTTT.